This T cell receptor (beta chain) was profiled in a study of blood T cells in healthy people across ages. Total RNA extracted from each sample amounted to at least 5 micrograms. Combining a sample-barcoded 5' primer with a J-beta primer mix, a second PCR ran for about 7 to 12 cycles. Each sample yielded at least 3 million CDR3-containing paired-end reads. TCRdb used MiXCR to reprocess the 5' RACE reads, holding one entry per CDR3 protein. The sample has 1.8 million or so distinct CDR3 sequences, about 39% seen once; the top ten hold 20% to 25%. This CDR3 is built from 12 residues. Per germline, CDR1 SQVTM and CDR2 ANQGSEA. Trimming shortened V by 4 bases and J by 7 bases, and 13 bases separated the two germline ends.

This receptor was obtained from a human donor in good health. The chain employs TRBV29-1 and TRBJ1-1; a possible D gene is TRBD1 (5 bases). Sequencing used blood. The CDR3 reads CSVVPQTVEAFF. CDR3 coding DNA: TGCAGCGTTGTCCCTCAGACAGTTGAAGCTTTCTTT.